This TCR beta chain derives from a study of T cell repertoires in cytomegalovirus infection (dated by TCRdb to 2018 to 2020). Regarding the study in general: Peptide stimulations targeted recently identified HLA-C-restricted CMV epitopes, whose presentation resists viral immunomodulation, together with well-studied HLA-B-restricted epitopes. Donor HLA type was relevant to the analysis, as public TCR beta signatures indicated carriage of CMV infection together with the matching HLA type.

General conclusions and limits of the study: Cumulative frequency of public TCR beta family members discriminated carriers of CMV infection plus the relevant HLA type in this cohort and an independent roughly 340-donor cohort. In the ex vivo response, HLA-C-restricted CMV-specific TCR beta clonotypes were dominant, and in two of eight donors the single most frequent clonotype came from this HLA-C-restricted group.

Sequencer: Illumina HiSeq 1500. TCRdb reworked the public reads: Q25 trimming with fastp, MiXCR clone assembly, productive beta chains retained. Merged by CDR3 protein, the rows form single entries marked with the most common genes and DNA. This sample holds around 300,000 distinct CDR3 sequences; approximately 22% were observed only once. The top ten clonotypes cover about 21% of the sample. This clonotype was detected only once. This clone's antigen is unknown. Nothing much larger sits one base from this clone, and base qualities are not available. One read alone is weak evidence. Explained via the paper, the treatment or condition label denotes: in vitro stimulation with specific CMV peptide epitopes to enrich CMV-specific T cells. The material was cultured PBMCs, obtained from culture after CMV antigen stimulation. The receptor comes from a human donor in good health (CMV status not recorded). Some clones in this sample may be carry-over from other donors' samples.

The CDR3 region reads CASSIAGRLQETQYF. At the DNA level, the sequence is TGTGCCAGTAGTATAGCCGGGCGGCTGCAAGAGACCCAGTACTTC. This chain joins TRBV19 to TRBJ2-5; the D gene cannot be named for sure. The trim is 1 base for V and 2 bases for J, with a gap of 11 bases between the germline ends. As encoded in the germline V gene (reference sequence), CDR1 is LNHDA while CDR2 is SQIVND. The CDR3 spans 15 residues, from the cysteine through the phenylalanine. Only CDR3 DNA is held: 45 bases, read in frame from base 1.